The rows below give T cell receptor beta chains drawn from one sample of a study of radiotherapy plus CTLA-4 blockade in lung cancer. Method: immunoSEQ multiplex PCR; TCRdb's copy keeps in-frame clones and lacks some. The data show some 49,000 clones, roughly 81% seen once. Source: peripheral blood, taken from a patient treated with radiotherapy plus ipilimumab. These receptors all stem from a human donor with non-small cell lung cancer whose response to radiotherapy plus ipilimumab could not be evaluated. Each CDR3 is given with its conserved first and last residue. Fields, in order: V gene, J gene, CDR3 protein.

v_gene: TRBV28
j_gene: TRBJ1-1
CDR3aa: CASSNEGVAEAFF

v_gene: TRBV6-6
j_gene: TRBJ2-6
CDR3aa: CASTPGQGSGANVLTF

v_gene: TRBV6-1
j_gene: TRBJ1-5
CDR3aa: CASSMRVRDQPQHF

v_gene: TRBV29-1
j_gene: TRBJ1-4
CDR3aa: CSATGGFNEKLFF

v_gene: TRBV6-1
j_gene: TRBJ2-7
CDR3aa: CASSEAGLLEQYF

v_gene: TRBV27
j_gene: TRBJ2-6
CDR3aa: CASSYRGQLAGANVLTF

v_gene: TRBV28
j_gene: TRBJ2-7
CDR3aa: CASRTGQGWYEQYF

v_gene: TRBV5-1
j_gene: TRBJ2-7
CDR3aa: CASDWGQGFGEQYF

v_gene: TRBV4-2
j_gene: TRBJ2-2
CDR3aa: CASSPSGSATGELFF

v_gene: TRBV4-1
j_gene: TRBJ2-7
CDR3aa: CASSQDRLAGRNEQYF

v_gene: TRBV27
j_gene: TRBJ1-2
CDR3aa: CASSSGDRGVSDDYGYTF

v_gene: TRBV5-4
j_gene: TRBJ2-7
CDR3aa: CASSSAAGARYEQYF

v_gene: TRBV28
j_gene: TRBJ1-3
CDR3aa: CASSFPGRGGRNTIYF

v_gene: TRBV28
j_gene: TRBJ2-7
CDR3aa: CASCRTSSSYEQYF

v_gene: TRBV27
j_gene: TRBJ2-7
CDR3aa: CASCTKADSSYEQYF

v_gene: TRBV7-2
j_gene: TRBJ1-4
CDR3aa: CASSLDRGGQLFF

v_gene: TRBV7-2
j_gene: TRBJ1-1
CDR3aa: CASSQSRGPNTEAFF

v_gene: TRBV5-6
j_gene: TRBJ2-1
CDR3aa: CASSFGSGRGDEQFF

v_gene: TRBV30
j_gene: TRBJ2-4
CDR3aa: CAWSEAWSSAKNIQYF

v_gene: TRBV6-5
j_gene: TRBJ1-1
CDR3aa: CASSLYRATEAFF

v_gene: TRBV4-3
j_gene: TRBJ2-3
CDR3aa: CASSQGLAGLTDTQYF

v_gene: TRBV5-4
j_gene: TRBJ2-5
CDR3aa: CASSFGGVETQYF

v_gene: TRBV10-3
j_gene: TRBJ1-2
CDR3aa: CATSVQANYGYTF

v_gene: TRBV11-2
j_gene: TRBJ2-2
CDR3aa: CASSLAGETGELFF

v_gene: TRBV27
j_gene: TRBJ1-2
CDR3aa: CASSLGQAYGYTF

v_gene: TRBV6-6
j_gene: TRBJ1-2
CDR3aa: CASSPGGGYGYTF

v_gene: TRBV5-8
j_gene: TRBJ2-5
CDR3aa: CASSLVLGQGSETQYF

v_gene: TRBV28
j_gene: TRBJ1-5
CDR3aa: CASSRDRGGNQPQHF

v_gene: TRBV28
j_gene: TRBJ2-3
CDR3aa: CASSKTSGGSTDTQYF

v_gene: TRBV27
j_gene: TRBJ2-5
CDR3aa: CASSLIPGYQETQYF

v_gene: TRBV15
j_gene: TRBJ1-3
CDR3aa: CATSSRGSGNTIYF

v_gene: TRBV6-1
j_gene: TRBJ2-4
CDR3aa: CASSVKSGSGKNIQYF

v_gene: TRBV30
j_gene: TRBJ2-2
CDR3aa: CAWTPLVSYTGELFF

v_gene: TRBV4-2
j_gene: TRBJ2-3
CDR3aa: CASSQVWTNTDTQYF

v_gene: TRBV28
j_gene: TRBJ1-5
CDR3aa: CASSGGGSNQPQHF

v_gene: TRBV28
j_gene: TRBJ2-5
CDR3aa: CASGRAGGLHTSKETQYF

v_gene: TRBV7-2
j_gene: TRBJ2-3
CDR3aa: CASSLGLAGDTQYF

v_gene: TRBV5-6
j_gene: TRBJ2-3
CDR3aa: CASSLARRDTQYF

v_gene: TRBV28
j_gene: TRBJ2-3
CDR3aa: CASSPPGGLSTDTQYF

v_gene: TRBV11-2
j_gene: TRBJ2-7
CDR3aa: CASSLDSGTSHYEQYF

v_gene: TRBV28
j_gene: TRBJ2-1
CDR3aa: CASSPGLASSSLF

v_gene: TRBV5-1
j_gene: TRBJ1-2
CDR3aa: CASRSGVINYGYTF

v_gene: TRBV6-5
j_gene: TRBJ1-2
CDR3aa: CASSVPKGQGHGYTF

v_gene: TRBV14
j_gene: TRBJ1-3
CDR3aa: CASSHMDRVAGNTIYF

v_gene: TRBV29-1
j_gene: TRBJ1-2
CDR3aa: CSVVPLTSLSIRTGYTF

v_gene: TRBV5-8
j_gene: TRBJ2-1
CDR3aa: CASSSLKTYNEQFF

v_gene: TRBV2
j_gene: TRBJ1-4
CDR3aa: CASSKGQGPEKLFF

v_gene: TRBV2
j_gene: TRBJ2-3
CDR3aa: CASSLGTGNTDTQYF

v_gene: TRBV7-9
j_gene: TRBJ1-2
CDR3aa: CASSFPGGTGYTF

v_gene: TRBV5-4
j_gene: TRBJ1-6
CDR3aa: CASSLQNNSPLHF

v_gene: TRBV7-9
j_gene: TRBJ1-1
CDR3aa: CASSSYRGLSTEAFF

v_gene: TRBV7-8
j_gene: TRBJ2-1
CDR3aa: CASSSLVAGGGTYNEQFF